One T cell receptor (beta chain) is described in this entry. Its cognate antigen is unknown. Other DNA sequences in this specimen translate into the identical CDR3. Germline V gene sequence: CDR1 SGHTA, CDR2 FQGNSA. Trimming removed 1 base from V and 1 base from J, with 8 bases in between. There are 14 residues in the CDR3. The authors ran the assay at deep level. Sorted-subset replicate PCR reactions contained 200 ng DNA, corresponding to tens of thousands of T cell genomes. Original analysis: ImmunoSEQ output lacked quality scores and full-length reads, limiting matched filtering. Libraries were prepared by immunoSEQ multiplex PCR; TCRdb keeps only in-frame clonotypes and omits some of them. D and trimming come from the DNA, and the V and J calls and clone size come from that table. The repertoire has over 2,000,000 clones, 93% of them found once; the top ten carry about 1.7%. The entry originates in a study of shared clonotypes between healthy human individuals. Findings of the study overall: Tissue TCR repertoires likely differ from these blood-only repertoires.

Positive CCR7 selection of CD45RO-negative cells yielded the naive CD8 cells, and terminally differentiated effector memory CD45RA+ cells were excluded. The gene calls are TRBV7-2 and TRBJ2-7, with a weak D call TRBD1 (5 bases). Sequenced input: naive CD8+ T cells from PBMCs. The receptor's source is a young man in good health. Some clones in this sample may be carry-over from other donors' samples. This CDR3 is CASSLGGVSYEQYF. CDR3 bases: TGTGCCAGCAGCTTAGGGGGCGTATCCTACGAGCAGTACTTC.